The rows below give T cell receptor beta chains drawn from one sample of a study of PD-L1 blockade in urothelial cancer. The protocol was immunoSEQ multiplex PCR, while the TCRdb copy is restricted to in-frame clones and leaves out a portion. The table shows approximately 90,000 clones, with more than 75% occurring only once. The starting material was PBMCs, obtained around atezolizumab (anti-PD-L1) treatment. The source is a man aged 55 to 70 with urothelial cancer. Both conserved end residues are part of each CDR3. D genes are given only for firm matches. Clone size appears in some rows only: once, few, many, or a class for an expanded clone.

v_gene: TRBV7-3
abundance: NA
len: 14
d_gene: TRBD1
j_gene: TRBJ2-4
CDR3aa: CASSRDRVSGIQYF
CDR3nt: TGTGCCAGCAGCCGAGACAGGGTCTCGGGCATTCAGTACTTC

v_gene: TRBV6-5
abundance: few
len: 14
d_gene: TRBD2
j_gene: TRBJ2-7
CDR3aa: CASSSGGGKGEQYF
CDR3nt: TGTGCCAGCAGTTCTGGGGGAGGGAAGGGCGAGCAGTACTTC

v_gene: TRBV10-3
abundance: NA
len: 15
d_gene: NA
j_gene: TRBJ1-3
CDR3aa: CAIRPGGGYGNTIYF
CDR3nt: TGTGCCATCAGGCCAGGTGGGGGCTATGGAAACACCATATATTTT

v_gene: TRBV28
abundance: NA
len: 10
d_gene: NA
j_gene: TRBJ1-2
CDR3aa: CAVRNYGYTF
CDR3nt: TGTGCCGTCAGGAACTATGGCTACACCTTC

v_gene: TRBV5-1
abundance: NA
len: 15
d_gene: NA
j_gene: TRBJ2-1
CDR3aa: CASSLEVGGDNEQFF
CDR3nt: TGCGCCAGCAGCTTGGAAGTAGGGGGAGACAATGAGCAGTTCTTC

v_gene: TRBV14
abundance: NA
len: 16
d_gene: TRBD2
j_gene: TRBJ2-4
CDR3aa: CASSLTSGVAKNIQYF
CDR3nt: TGTGCCAGCAGCCTGACTAGCGGGGTAGCCAAAAACATTCAGTACTTC

v_gene: TRBV29-1
abundance: NA
len: 12
d_gene: NA
j_gene: TRBJ1-5
CDR3aa: CSVRTGYQPQHF
CDR3nt: TGCAGCGTACGCACAGGTTATCAGCCCCAGCATTTT

v_gene: TRBV28
abundance: few
len: 11
d_gene: TRBD1
j_gene: TRBJ2-7
CDR3aa: CATQGTYEQYF
CDR3nt: TGTGCCACACAGGGGACCTACGAGCAGTACTTC

v_gene: TRBV19
abundance: NA
len: 14
d_gene: NA
j_gene: TRBJ2-1
CDR3aa: CASSIRTNYNEQFF
CDR3nt: TGTGCCAGTAGTATCCGGACTAATTACAATGAGCAGTTCTTC

v_gene: TRBV4-3
abundance: NA
len: 21
d_gene: TRBD2
j_gene: TRBJ2-2
CDR3aa: CASSQDLTSGRITNIAGELFF
CDR3nt: TGCGCCAGCAGCCAAGATTTAACTAGCGGAAGGATAACCAACATTGCCGGGGAGCTGTTTTTT

v_gene: TRBV2
abundance: NA
len: 14
d_gene: NA
j_gene: TRBJ2-3
CDR3aa: CAKGGASSTDTQYF
CDR3nt: TGTGCCAAAGGGGGGGCCTCGAGCACAGATACGCAGTATTTT

v_gene: TRBV5-1
abundance: NA
len: 14
d_gene: NA
j_gene: TRBJ2-3
CDR3aa: CASSFGGTTDTQYF
CDR3nt: TGCGCCAGCAGCTTTGGGGGGACCACAGATACGCAGTATTTT

v_gene: TRBV7-8
abundance: NA
len: 20
d_gene: TRBD1
j_gene: TRBJ1-5
CDR3aa: CASSLARGSTGVWSNQPQHF
CDR3nt: TGTGCCAGCAGCTTAGCGAGGGGGTCAACAGGGGTTTGGAGCAATCAGCCCCAGCATTTT

v_gene: TRBV18
abundance: once
len: 17
d_gene: NA
j_gene: TRBJ2-1
CDR3aa: CASSYIQGGNSYNEQFF
CDR3nt: TGTGCCAGCTCATACATCCAAGGCGGGAATTCCTACAATGAGCAGTTCTTC

v_gene: TRBV19
abundance: NA
len: 13
d_gene: TRBD1
j_gene: TRBJ1-5
CDR3aa: CASKGTGGQPQHF
CDR3nt: TGTGCCAGTAAGGGGACAGGGGGTCAGCCCCAGCATTTT

v_gene: TRBV30
abundance: NA
len: 15
d_gene: NA
j_gene: TRBJ1-4
CDR3aa: CAWSAHSRQVEKLFF
CDR3nt: TGTGCCTGGAGTGCCCATTCACGACAGGTCGAAAAACTGTTTTTT

v_gene: TRBV7-9
abundance: once
len: 14
d_gene: NA
j_gene: TRBJ1-2
CDR3aa: CASSPGEETRRYTF
CDR3nt: TGTGCCAGCAGCCCCGGGGAGGAGACCAGGCGCTACACCTTC

v_gene: TRBV6-5
abundance: NA
len: 11
d_gene: NA
j_gene: TRBJ2-7
CDR3aa: CASSTTVEQYF
CDR3nt: TGTGCCAGCAGTACGACTGTAGAGCAGTACTTC

v_gene: TRBV28
abundance: medium-sized
len: 18
d_gene: TRBD1
j_gene: TRBJ2-2
CDR3aa: CASYPGQGHPGDTGELFF
CDR3nt: TGTGCCAGCTATCCGGGACAGGGTCACCCTGGTGACACCGGGGAGCTGTTTTTT

v_gene: TRBV4-3
abundance: NA
len: 15
d_gene: NA
j_gene: TRBJ2-5
CDR3aa: CASSQDFRARETQYF
CDR3nt: TGCGCCAGCAGCCAAGATTTCAGGGCTCGGGAGACCCAGTACTTC

v_gene: TRBV5-1
abundance: NA
len: 12
d_gene: TRBD1
j_gene: TRBJ1-1
CDR3aa: CASSKDREESFF
CDR3nt: TGCGCCAGCAGCAAGGACAGGGAGGAATCTTTCTTT

v_gene: TRBV5-1
abundance: NA
len: 14
d_gene: NA
j_gene: TRBJ2-1
CDR3aa: CASSLGSGFDEQFF
CDR3nt: TGCGCCAGCAGCTTGGGTTCAGGGTTCGATGAGCAGTTCTTC

v_gene: TRBV7-9
abundance: NA
len: 12
d_gene: NA
j_gene: TRBJ2-1
CDR3aa: CASSLDPVRKFF
CDR3nt: TGTGCCAGCAGCTTAGATCCTGTGCGTAAGTTCTTC

v_gene: TRBV19
abundance: few
len: 14
d_gene: NA
j_gene: TRBJ1-2
CDR3aa: CASSDQGWDYGYTF
CDR3nt: TGTGCCAGTTCCGATCAGGGTTGGGACTATGGCTACACCTTC

v_gene: TRBV6-1
abundance: NA
len: 16
d_gene: NA
j_gene: TRBJ2-7
CDR3aa: CASSEFSGTPNYEQYF
CDR3nt: TGTGCCAGCAGTGAATTTTCCGGGACACCTAACTACGAGCAGTACTTC

v_gene: TRBV5-4
abundance: few
len: 14
d_gene: NA
j_gene: TRBJ2-1
CDR3aa: CASSSATDYNEQFF
CDR3nt: TGTGCCAGCAGCTCCGCGACAGACTACAATGAGCAGTTCTTC

v_gene: TRBV7-3
abundance: NA
len: 13
d_gene: NA
j_gene: TRBJ2-2
CDR3aa: CASSLEITGELFF
CDR3nt: TGTGCCAGCAGCTTAGAGATCACCGGGGAGCTGTTTTTT

v_gene: TRBV7-3
abundance: NA
len: 14
d_gene: NA
j_gene: TRBJ2-5
CDR3aa: CASSLTQGGGTQYF
CDR3nt: TGTGCCAGCAGCTTAACCCAGGGAGGTGGGACCCAGTACTTC

v_gene: TRBV7-9
abundance: few
len: 13
d_gene: NA
j_gene: TRBJ1-1
CDR3aa: CASSLIRGREAFF
CDR3nt: TGTGCCAGCAGCTTAATCAGGGGTCGTGAAGCTTTCTTT

v_gene: TRBV30
abundance: NA
len: 13
d_gene: TRBD1
j_gene: TRBJ1-5
CDR3aa: CAWSSGGNQPQHF
CDR3nt: TGTGCCTGGAGTTCAGGGGGAAATCAGCCCCAGCATTTT

v_gene: TRBV5-1
abundance: NA
len: 15
d_gene: NA
j_gene: TRBJ1-4
CDR3aa: CASSLEGRGSEKLFF
CDR3nt: TGCGCCAGCAGCTTGGAAGGGCGCGGGAGTGAAAAACTGTTTTTT

v_gene: TRBV19
abundance: NA
len: 14
d_gene: NA
j_gene: TRBJ1-5
CDR3aa: CASSIEAGYQPQHF
CDR3nt: TGTGCCAGTAGTATAGAAGCAGGTTATCAGCCCCAGCATTTT

v_gene: TRBV7-6
abundance: NA
len: 15
d_gene: TRBD1
j_gene: TRBJ2-7
CDR3aa: CASSLGQDKGYEQYF
CDR3nt: TGTGCCAGCAGCCTGGGACAGGATAAGGGCTACGAGCAGTACTTC

v_gene: TRBV27
abundance: NA
len: 14
d_gene: TRBD2
j_gene: TRBJ2-1
CDR3aa: CASRGTSGYNEQFF
CDR3nt: TGTGCCAGCAGGGGGACTAGCGGTTACAATGAGCAGTTCTTC

v_gene: TRBV28
abundance: NA
len: 14
d_gene: NA
j_gene: TRBJ2-4
CDR3aa: CASRATVAKNIQYF
CDR3nt: TGTGCCAGCCGCGCGACAGTAGCCAAAAACATTCAGTACTTC

v_gene: TRBV6-1
abundance: NA
len: 15
d_gene: NA
j_gene: TRBJ1-2
CDR3aa: CASSEVWDKNYGYTF
CDR3nt: TGTGCCAGCAGTGAAGTTTGGGACAAAAACTATGGCTACACCTTC

v_gene: TRBV7-2
abundance: few
len: 15
d_gene: NA
j_gene: TRBJ2-7
CDR3aa: CASSLVVGAGQEQYF
CDR3nt: TGTGCCAGCAGCTTAGTCGTAGGGGCTGGCCAAGAGCAGTACTTC

v_gene: TRBV7-2
abundance: once
len: 17
d_gene: TRBD2
j_gene: TRBJ2-1
CDR3aa: CASSLASGRAAGNEQFF
CDR3nt: TGTGCCAGCAGCTTAGCGAGCGGGAGGGCCGCGGGGAATGAGCAGTTCTTC

v_gene: TRBV7-3
abundance: NA
len: 13
d_gene: NA
j_gene: TRBJ2-3
CDR3aa: CASSFSGTDTQYF
CDR3nt: TGTGCCAGCAGCTTTTCGGGCACAGATACGCAGTATTTT

v_gene: TRBV5-1
abundance: NA
len: 15
d_gene: NA
j_gene: TRBJ1-5
CDR3aa: CASSPEGGPDQPQHF
CDR3nt: TGCGCCAGCAGCCCGGAGGGGGGGCCTGATCAGCCCCAGCATTTT

v_gene: TRBV6-4
abundance: NA
len: 14
d_gene: TRBD1
j_gene: TRBJ2-2
CDR3aa: CASSRQGLDGELFF
CDR3nt: TGTGCCAGCAGTCGACAGGGGTTGGACGGGGAGCTGTTTTTT

v_gene: TRBV4-2
abundance: NA
len: 17
d_gene: NA
j_gene: TRBJ2-1
CDR3aa: CASSQDAATRSHNEQFF
CDR3nt: TGTGCCAGCAGCCAAGATGCAGCGACTAGGTCCCACAATGAGCAGTTCTTC

v_gene: TRBV5-4
abundance: NA
len: 16
d_gene: NA
j_gene: TRBJ1-1
CDR3aa: CASSLAWGGAGTEAFF
CDR3nt: TGTGCCAGCAGCTTGGCCTGGGGGGGGGCTGGCACTGAAGCTTTCTTT

v_gene: TRBV5-4
abundance: NA
len: 14
d_gene: TRBD1
j_gene: TRBJ1-4
CDR3aa: CASSRDRFNEKLFF
CDR3nt: TGTGCCAGCAGCCGGGACAGATTTAATGAAAAACTGTTTTTT

v_gene: TRBV15
abundance: NA
len: 17
d_gene: TRBD2
j_gene: TRBJ2-3
CDR3aa: CATSRGLLAGDRYTQYF
CDR3nt: TGTGCCACCAGCAGAGGTCTACTAGCGGGAGATAGGTATACGCAGTATTTT

v_gene: TRBV2
abundance: NA
len: 13
d_gene: TRBD2
j_gene: TRBJ2-7
CDR3aa: CASRASGSHEQYF
CDR3nt: TGTGCCAGCAGGGCTAGCGGGAGCCACGAGCAGTACTTC

v_gene: TRBV10-3
abundance: NA
len: 16
d_gene: TRBD1
j_gene: TRBJ2-5
CDR3aa: CAISGTGGLSQETQYF
CDR3nt: TGTGCCATCAGTGGGACAGGGGGTCTAAGTCAGGAGACCCAGTACTTC

v_gene: TRBV7-7
abundance: NA
len: 12
d_gene: TRBD2
j_gene: TRBJ2-1
CDR3aa: CASLAGENEQFF
CDR3nt: TGTGCTAGCCTAGCGGGAGAGAATGAGCAGTTCTTC

v_gene: TRBV28
abundance: NA
len: 15
d_gene: NA
j_gene: TRBJ1-2
CDR3aa: CASSLSQPLPYGYTF
CDR3nt: TGTGCCAGCAGTTTATCTCAACCGCTACCCTATGGCTACACCTTC

v_gene: TRBV10-1
abundance: NA
len: 20
d_gene: TRBD2
j_gene: TRBJ2-1
CDR3aa: CASSESFGGQWLAGDNEQFF
CDR3nt: TGCGCCAGCAGTGAGTCTTTTGGGGGACAATGGCTAGCGGGGGACAATGAGCAGTTCTTC

v_gene: TRBV7-6
abundance: NA
len: 14
d_gene: NA
j_gene: TRBJ2-1
CDR3aa: CASSFRGAFNEQFF
CDR3nt: TGTGCCAGCAGCTTCCGGGGGGCCTTCAATGAGCAGTTCTTC

v_gene: TRBV10-1
abundance: once
len: 13
d_gene: NA
j_gene: TRBJ2-7
CDR3aa: CASSEGGFREQYF
CDR3nt: TGCGCCAGCAGTGAGGGGGGGTTCCGCGAGCAGTACTTC

v_gene: TRBV10-1
abundance: NA
len: 13
d_gene: NA
j_gene: TRBJ1-4
CDR3aa: CASSETPWAKLFF
CDR3nt: TGCGCCAGCAGTGAGACGCCCTGGGCAAAACTGTTTTTT

v_gene: TRBV6-5
abundance: NA
len: 13
d_gene: TRBD1
j_gene: TRBJ2-5
CDR3aa: CASSSGQLGTQYF
CDR3nt: TGTGCCAGCAGTTCGGGACAGCTGGGGACCCAGTACTTC

v_gene: TRBV9
abundance: NA
len: 15
d_gene: NA
j_gene: TRBJ1-3
CDR3aa: CASSVVAESGNTIYF
CDR3nt: TGTGCCAGCAGCGTAGTTGCTGAGTCTGGAAACACCATATATTTT